One sample yielded the 4 T cell receptor beta chains listed below, sequenced in a study of identical twins. TCRdb re-analysed the 5' RACE reads in MiXCR, keeping a single row per CDR3 protein. The sample holds 1.5 million to 2 million distinct CDR3 sequences, around a third seen once. The sample comprised cord blood. The receptors here all came from a newborn girl in good health.

The chain recombines TRBV27 with TRBJ2-7, with D possibly being TRBD1 or TRBD2 (5 bases each). Germline V gives CDR1 MNHEY, CDR2 SMNVEV (reference sequence). The V and J ends lost 3 bases and 7 bases respectively, with 16 bases between them. CDR3 size: 14 residues. The CDR3 coding sequence is TGTGCCAGCAGTTTTGGGGGTGGGGAGAGGGAGCAGTACTTC. Translation: CASSFGGGEREQYF.

This clonotype has only a few counts. A single base separates this from a much larger clone, so it may be a read error. V is TRBV7-8 and J is TRBJ2-7; TRBD2 matches 11 bases. The CDR3 loop spans 13 amino acids. The germline V gene encodes CDR1 SGHVS and CDR2 FQNEAQ. Unmatched junction bases numbered 2, after V lost 7 bases and J lost 3 bases. In nucleotides, the CDR3 is TGTGCCAGCACTGGACTAGCGGGCTACGAGCAGTACTTC. Translating it yields CASTGLAGYEQYF.

The table lists this clonotype with a few counts. The chain's CDR3 is CSAPKREGPNEQFF. The CDR3 coding sequence is TGCAGCGCCCCAAAGCGGGAGGGCCCCAATGAGCAGTTCTTC. The rearrangement uses TRBV29-1 and TRBJ2-1; 10 nucleotides line up with TRBD2. V lost 7 bases to trimming and J lost 6 bases; unmatched junction nucleotides: 9. This CDR3 comprises 14 residues. CDR1 is SQVTM, CDR2 ANQGSEA, per germline.

This clonotype was seen a few times. This chain links TRBV15 with TRBJ1-5; D ambiguous. V lost 6 bases and J lost 5, with 11 bases in between. The CDR3 extends over 13 amino acids. From germline, CDR1 is LNHNV and CDR2 YYDKDF (reference sequence). The CDR3, as DNA: TGTGCCACCAGGCCCGTTTGGGATCAGCCCCAGCATTTT. It is translated as CATRPVWDQPQHF.